Listed below are T cell receptor beta chains from one sample, sequenced in a study of T cell responses to AZD1222 COVID-19 vaccine. The data were produced by immunoSEQ multiplex PCR, yet TCRdb's version contains in-frame clones alone and is incomplete. The repertoire holds about 170,000 clones, around 88% seen once, with 0.85% to 1.1% in the top ten. This specimen was peripheral blood, taken 28 days after the second AZD1222 dose. These receptors were collected from an adult who received the AZD1222 COVID-19 vaccine. Each CDR3 is given with its conserved first and last residue. Each record gives: CDR3 DNA, CDR3 protein, V gene, J gene, D gene, clone size. A D gene is named only where the DNA matches it firmly. A clone size is listed for some rows: how often the clone was seen (once, few, many), or a class if it is expanded.

CDR3 DNA: TGTGCCAGCAGTTCGGCGACCCCGCCCCCCTACGAGCAGTACTTC
CDR3 protein: CASSSATPPPYEQYF
V gene: TRBV11-2
J gene: TRBJ2-7
D gene: NA
clone size: once

CDR3 DNA: TGCGCCAGCAGCTTGGGGCTGGGATTGCCTACCTACGAGCAGTACTTC
CDR3 protein: CASSLGLGLPTYEQYF
V gene: TRBV5-1
J gene: TRBJ2-7
D gene: NA
clone size: NA

CDR3 DNA: TGTGCCAGCAGTTTCATCAGGATGGGCGAGCAGTACTTC
CDR3 protein: CASSFIRMGEQYF
V gene: TRBV12-3/TRBV12-4
J gene: TRBJ2-7
D gene: NA
clone size: NA

CDR3 DNA: TGTGCCAGCAGCTCTCTCACAGATACGCAGTATTTT
CDR3 protein: CASSSLTDTQYF
V gene: TRBV3-1/TRBV3-2
J gene: TRBJ2-3
D gene: NA
clone size: NA

CDR3 DNA: TGCGCCAGCAGTGCGGACAGGAACTATGGCTACACCTTC
CDR3 protein: CASSADRNYGYTF
V gene: TRBV10-1
J gene: TRBJ1-2
D gene: TRBD1
clone size: once

CDR3 DNA: TGCGCCAGCAGCTTGGCCTGGACCGCCGAAGCTTTCTTT
CDR3 protein: CASSLAWTAEAFF
V gene: TRBV5-1
J gene: TRBJ1-1
D gene: NA
clone size: NA

CDR3 DNA: TGTGCCAGCAGCGCAGGGCTGTATGGCTACACCTTC
CDR3 protein: CASSAGLYGYTF
V gene: TRBV7-9
J gene: TRBJ1-2
D gene: NA
clone size: NA

CDR3 DNA: TGTGCCAGCAGCCAAGTTGTTTGGGTTGACAGCACACCTGGGGAGCAGTACTTC
CDR3 protein: CASSQVVWVDSTPGEQYF
V gene: TRBV3-1/TRBV3-2
J gene: TRBJ2-7
D gene: NA
clone size: NA

CDR3 DNA: TGCGCCAGCAGCGATCAGGGGGCCTTGGATGAAAAACTGTTTTTT
CDR3 protein: CASSDQGALDEKLFF
V gene: TRBV4-1
J gene: TRBJ1-4
D gene: TRBD1
clone size: once

CDR3 DNA: TGTGCCAGCAGCATTAGTGGGGCCGGGAATGAGCAGTTCTTC
CDR3 protein: CASSISGAGNEQFF
V gene: TRBV11-2
J gene: TRBJ2-1
D gene: NA
clone size: few

CDR3 DNA: TGCGCCAGCAGCTTGGTGCTGGGATCGATTGAGCAGTACTTC
CDR3 protein: CASSLVLGSIEQYF
V gene: TRBV5-1
J gene: TRBJ2-7
D gene: NA
clone size: NA

CDR3 DNA: TGTGCCAGCAGCTATAGCAGGGCAACGAACACTGAAGCTTTCTTT
CDR3 protein: CASSYSRATNTEAFF
V gene: TRBV6-5
J gene: TRBJ1-1
D gene: NA
clone size: once